This T cell receptor (beta chain) emerged from a study of cytomegalovirus exposure and HLA in healthy donors. Study-wide findings and caveats: Later findings reportedly placed an Asian-associated ancestry cluster below the approximately 670-donor mean for N-insertions.

In germline, CDR1 is MNHEY, CDR2 SVGAGI. V shed 5 bases and J shed 0 bases, with 11 bases lying between them. The CDR3 is made up of 15 amino acids. Of note for this clone: As yet, its antigen is unknown.

This PCR relied on a set of 60 Vbeta primers and 13 Jbeta primers. Per the authors' pipeline: About 11 million of the 80 million or so unique TCR beta chains counted in a later analysis were shared. Assay used: immunoSEQ multiplex PCR; TCRdb lists only in-frame clones, some missing. From that table come the V and J calls and clone size; the DNA was used to work out D and trimming. This table has about 81,000 clones, 77% appearing once. The V and J genes are TRBV6-5 and TRBJ1-3, with TRBD1 as a possible D gene (5 bases). The sequence was collected from a man in his fifties or sixties in good health and CMV-seropositive. Sequencing was done on a sample of PBMCs. As DNA, the CDR3 is TGTGCCAGCAGTAACGGGGGGAGCTCTGGAAACACCATATATTTT. Translating it yields CASSNGGSSGNTIYF.